This T cell receptor (beta chain) was identified during a study of T-cell memory formation after mild COVID-19 (dated by TCRdb to 2020 to 2022). Study-level background: Most TCR sequence clusters were specific to one of the two donors. In a couple of donors, T-cell clones that expanded and contracted after mild COVID-19 were tracked by sequencing TCRalpha and TCRbeta repertoires over time. The cohort comprised two young, previously healthy adult volunteers, one female and one male. Study-wide conclusions, independent of this receptor: The detection of some responding clones in pre-infection memory suggests that pre-existing cross-reactive memory T cells joined the SARS-CoV-2 response. Only a couple of mild cases were covered by the study, and larger cohorts that include severe cases with pre-infection samples were considered necessary. Contracting CD4+ clones were located mainly in the CM and EM memory subsets, whereas CD8+ clones were found to be enriched in EMRA. Clones that contracted from day 15 to 85 showed balanced CD4/CD8 phenotypes, whereas a second wave of clones that expanded from day 15 to 37 leaned towards CD4+. SARS-CoV-2 specificity of the second-wave clones peaking on day 37 was not confirmed.

Sequencing took place on an Illumina NovaSeq 6000. TCRalpha and TCRbeta cDNA libraries were constructed by 5'RACE with constant-segment primers, with sample barcodes and unique molecular identifiers being introduced. Trizol reagent was used to extract RNA from every sample. Amplification of the libraries took two PCR steps, and the second step added a second sample barcode plus Illumina TruSeq adapters. Libraries were sequenced on an Illumina NovaSeq with 2 x 150 bp paired-end reads. The authors' pipeline ran thus. With migec v1.2.7, reads were demultiplexed and then collapsed into UMI-guided consensus sequences. With mixcr v2.1.11, UMI consensuses were aligned to TRA and TRB V and J templates and assembled into clonotypes. Expanded or contracted clonotypes were those called significant by both edgeR and NoisET, with noise models trained on biological replicates. For edgeR calls, the cutoffs were a false discovery rate-adjusted p below 0.01 and a log2 fold-change threshold of 1. As an exploratory analysis of dynamics, max-normalized trajectories of the 1000 most abundant clonotypes were examined with PCA combined with hierarchical clustering. Separately sequenced CD4+ and CD8+ repertoires were used to assign a CD4 or CD8 phenotype to each responding clone. TCRdb reprocessed the public reads (quality trimming at Q25 with fastp, clone calling with MiXCR) and kept in-frame beta chains. When rows share a CDR3 protein, they turn into one entry using the most common DNA and genes. The V and J calls reflect TCRdb's pipeline rather than the authors' work. The sample records 120,000 to 150,000 distinct CDR3 sequences, 11% to 15% of which are singletons. The ten largest clones take up 25% to 30% of the sample.

Relative to germline, V is missing 1 base and J is missing 11 bases, with 17 bases of the junction outside any gene match. As encoded in the germline V gene, CDR1 is SGHDT while CDR2 is YYEEEE. The CDR3 runs 16 residues from the cysteine to the phenylalanine. Only the CDR3 part of the read is kept: 48 bases, read in frame from the first base. Note on this clonotype: Its antigen has not been determined. The input lacks base qualities; no much larger clone sits a single base away.

PBMCs were isolated by Ficoll-Paque density gradient centrifugation. Sequencing was performed on PBMCs or a T cell subset sorted from them (not recorded which). The TCR comes from an adult woman who had mild COVID-19 (a few samples of this study predate the infection). The sample titles of this study are shuffled in the database, so cell type and time point are left out; the donor was told from shared clones. The chain employs TRBV5-6 and TRBJ1-1; TRBD1 agrees with 7 junctional bases. The DNA reads TGTGCCAGCAGCTTGCGCCCTGGGACAGATATCACTGGGGCTTTCTTT. It codes for CASSLRPGTDITGAFF.